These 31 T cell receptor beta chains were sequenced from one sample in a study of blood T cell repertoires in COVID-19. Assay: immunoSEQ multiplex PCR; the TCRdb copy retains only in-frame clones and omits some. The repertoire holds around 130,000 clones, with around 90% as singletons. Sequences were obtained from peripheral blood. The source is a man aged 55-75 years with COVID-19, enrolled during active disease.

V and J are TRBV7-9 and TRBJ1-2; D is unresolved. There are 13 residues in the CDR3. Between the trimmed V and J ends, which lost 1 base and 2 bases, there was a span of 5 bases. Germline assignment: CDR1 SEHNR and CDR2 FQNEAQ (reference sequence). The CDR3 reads CASSLVGNYGYTF. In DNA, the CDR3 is TGTGCCAGCAGCTTAGTCGGGAACTATGGCTACACCTTC.

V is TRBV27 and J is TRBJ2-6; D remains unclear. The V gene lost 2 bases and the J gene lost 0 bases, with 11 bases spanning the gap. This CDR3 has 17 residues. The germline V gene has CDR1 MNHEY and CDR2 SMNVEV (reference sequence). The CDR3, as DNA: TGTGCCAGCAGTTTAGAGACACCCCGCTCTGGGGCCAACGTCCTGACTTTC. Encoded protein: CASSLETPRSGANVLTF.

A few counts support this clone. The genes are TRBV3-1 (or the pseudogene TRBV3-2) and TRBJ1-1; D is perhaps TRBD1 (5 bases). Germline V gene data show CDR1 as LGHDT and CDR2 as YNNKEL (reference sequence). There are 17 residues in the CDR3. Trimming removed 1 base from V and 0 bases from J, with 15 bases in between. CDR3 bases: TGTGCCAGCAGCCAAGGATGGGGAGGGGAGGTGAACACTGAAGCTTTCTTT. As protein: CASSQGWGGEVNTEAFF.

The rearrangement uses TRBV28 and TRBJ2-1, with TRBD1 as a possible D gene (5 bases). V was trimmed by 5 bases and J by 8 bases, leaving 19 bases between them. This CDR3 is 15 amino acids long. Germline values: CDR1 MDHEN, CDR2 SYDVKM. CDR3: CASSPGHGAHDEQFF. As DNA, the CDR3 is TGTGCCAGCAGTCCCGGACATGGGGCCCACGATGAGCAGTTCTTC.

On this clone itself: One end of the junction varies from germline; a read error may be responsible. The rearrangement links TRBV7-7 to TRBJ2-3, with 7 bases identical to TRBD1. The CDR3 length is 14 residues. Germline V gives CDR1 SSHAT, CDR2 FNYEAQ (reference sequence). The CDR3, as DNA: TGTGCTAGCAGCTTAGGGACAGGCACAGATACGCAGTATTTT. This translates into CASSLGTGTDTQYF.

CDR3 sequence: CASSLDLAGDNEQFF. CDR3 coding DNA: TGTGCCAGCAGCTTGGATCTAGCGGGGGACAATGAGCAGTTCTTC. The rearrangement links TRBV5-4 to TRBJ2-1, with 10 bases identical to TRBD2. Trimming removed 0 bases from V and 5 bases from J; junction bases left unmatched: 2. There are 15 residues in the CDR3. Looked up from germline, CDR1 is SGHNT and CDR2 is YYREEE (reference sequence).

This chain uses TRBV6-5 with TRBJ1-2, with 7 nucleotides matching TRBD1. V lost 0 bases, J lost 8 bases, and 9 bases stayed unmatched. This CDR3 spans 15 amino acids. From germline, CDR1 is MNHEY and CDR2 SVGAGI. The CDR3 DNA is TGTGCCAGCAGTTACTCGAGGCAGGGGGTGGGAGGCTACACCTTC. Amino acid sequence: CASSYSRQGVGGYTF.

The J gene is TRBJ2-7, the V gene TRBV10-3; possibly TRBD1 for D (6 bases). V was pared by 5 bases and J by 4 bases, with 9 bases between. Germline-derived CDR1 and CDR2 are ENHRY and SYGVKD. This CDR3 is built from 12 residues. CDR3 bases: TGTGCCATCAGTCAACAGGGTTACGAGCAGTACTTC. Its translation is CAISQQGYEQYF.

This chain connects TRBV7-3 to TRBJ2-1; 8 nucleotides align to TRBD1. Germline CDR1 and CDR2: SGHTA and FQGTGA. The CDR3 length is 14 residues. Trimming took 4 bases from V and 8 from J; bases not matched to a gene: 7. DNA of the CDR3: TGTGCCAGCAGCTCCGCAGGGGGCGCAGATGAGCAGTTCTTC. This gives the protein CASSSAGGADEQFF.

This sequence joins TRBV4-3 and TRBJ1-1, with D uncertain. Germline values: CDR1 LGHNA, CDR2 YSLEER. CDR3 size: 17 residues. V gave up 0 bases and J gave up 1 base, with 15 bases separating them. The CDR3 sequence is CASSQEIAAGGNTEAFF. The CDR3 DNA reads TGCGCCAGCAGCCAAGAAATTGCGGCCGGAGGGAACACTGAAGCTTTCTTT.

CDR3 region: CASSQDRDRAKYF. CDR3 sequence (DNA): TGTGCCAGCAGCCAAGACCGAGACAGGGCGAAGTACTTC. The genes are TRBV3-1 (or the pseudogene TRBV3-2) and TRBJ2-7; 7 nucleotides match TRBD1. Germline-derived CDR1 and CDR2 are LGHDT and YNNKEL (reference sequence). This CDR3 region has 13 residues. J gave up 11 bases and V 0 bases, and 7 bases lay outside the gene matches.

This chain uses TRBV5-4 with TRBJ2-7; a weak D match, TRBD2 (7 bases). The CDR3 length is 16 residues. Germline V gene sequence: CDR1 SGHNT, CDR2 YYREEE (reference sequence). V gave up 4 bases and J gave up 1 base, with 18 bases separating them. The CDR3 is CASSPGGHPSSYEQYF. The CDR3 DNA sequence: TGTGCCAGCAGCCCGGGGGGACACCCGTCTTCCTACGAGCAGTACTTC.

CDR3 in amino acids: CASSLGGPGANVLTF. CDR3 DNA sequence: TGTGCCAGCAGCTTAGGGGGCCCTGGGGCCAACGTCCTGACTTTC. The V and J genes are TRBV7-2 and TRBJ2-6; tentatively, D is TRBD1 (5 bases). The CDR3 totals 15 residues. V was clipped by 1 base and J by 2 bases, with 6 bases between them. Per germline, CDR1 SGHTA and CDR2 FQGNSA.

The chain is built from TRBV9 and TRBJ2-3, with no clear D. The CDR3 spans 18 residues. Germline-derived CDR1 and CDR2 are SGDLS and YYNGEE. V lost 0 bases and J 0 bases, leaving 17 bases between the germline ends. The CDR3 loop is CASSVAGGSYYSTDTQYF. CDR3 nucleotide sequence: TGTGCCAGCAGCGTAGCTGGTGGCAGTTACTATAGCACAGATACGCAGTATTTT.

The CDR3 spells CASSQDRGMNYGYTF. CDR3 sequence (DNA): TGCGCCAGCAGCCAAGATAGAGGCATGAACTATGGCTACACCTTC. V gene TRBV4-3 combines with J gene TRBJ1-2; D gene uncertain. The CDR3 covers 15 residues. V dropped 0 bases and J dropped 2 bases, with 10 bases sitting between them. CDR1 is LGHNA and CDR2 is YSLEER in the germline V gene.

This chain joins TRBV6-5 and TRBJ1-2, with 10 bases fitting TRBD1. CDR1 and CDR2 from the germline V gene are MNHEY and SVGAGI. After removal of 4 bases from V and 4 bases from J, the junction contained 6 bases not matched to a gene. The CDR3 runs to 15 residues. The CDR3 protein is CASSFLGQGSYGYTF. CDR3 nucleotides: TGTGCCAGCAGTTTCTTGGGACAGGGGAGCTATGGCTACACCTTC.

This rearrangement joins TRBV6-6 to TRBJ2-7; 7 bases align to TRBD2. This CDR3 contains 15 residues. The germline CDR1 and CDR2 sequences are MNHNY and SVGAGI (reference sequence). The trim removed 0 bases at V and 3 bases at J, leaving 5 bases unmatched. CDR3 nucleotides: TGTGCCAGCAGTTACTCGTCGCTAGCGGTCTACGAGCAGTACTTC. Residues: CASSYSSLAVYEQYF.

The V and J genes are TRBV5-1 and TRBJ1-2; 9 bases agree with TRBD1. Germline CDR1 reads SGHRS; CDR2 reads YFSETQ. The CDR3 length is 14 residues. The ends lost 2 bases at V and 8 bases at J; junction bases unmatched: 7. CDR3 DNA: TGCGCCAGCAGCTTATCCGGACAGGGGATCGGCTACACCTTC. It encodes CASSLSGQGIGYTF.

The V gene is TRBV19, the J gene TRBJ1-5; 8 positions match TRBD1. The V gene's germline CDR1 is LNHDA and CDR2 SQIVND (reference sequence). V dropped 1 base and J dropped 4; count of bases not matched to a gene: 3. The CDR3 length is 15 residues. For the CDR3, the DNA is TGTGCCAGTAGTATAGCTCGGACAGGGAATCAGCCCCAGCATTTT. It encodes CASSIARTGNQPQHF.

CDR3 region: CSVEGHREYNEQFF. The CDR3 coding sequence is TGCAGCGTTGAAGGTCACAGGGAATACAATGAGCAGTTCTTC. The chain links TRBV29-1 to TRBJ2-1; perhaps TRBD1 as D (6 bases). The length of the CDR3 is 14 residues. V was trimmed by 1 base and J by 4 bases, leaving 11 bases between them. Germline CDR1 reads SQVTM; CDR2 reads ANQGSEA.

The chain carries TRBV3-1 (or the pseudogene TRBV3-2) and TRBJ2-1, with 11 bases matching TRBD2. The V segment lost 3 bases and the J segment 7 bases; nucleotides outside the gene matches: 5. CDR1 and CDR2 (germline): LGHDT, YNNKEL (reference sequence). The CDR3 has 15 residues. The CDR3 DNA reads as TGTGCCAGCAGCCACCTAGCGGGAGGTCTTAATGAGCAGTTCTTC. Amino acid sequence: CASSHLAGGLNEQFF.

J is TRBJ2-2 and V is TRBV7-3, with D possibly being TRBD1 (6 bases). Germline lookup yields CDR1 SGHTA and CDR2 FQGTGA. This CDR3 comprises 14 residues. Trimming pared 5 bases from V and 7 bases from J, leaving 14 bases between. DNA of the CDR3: TGTGCCAGCAGCCTGGGGGCGAGAGACGGGGAGCTGTTTTTT. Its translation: CASSLGARDGELFF.

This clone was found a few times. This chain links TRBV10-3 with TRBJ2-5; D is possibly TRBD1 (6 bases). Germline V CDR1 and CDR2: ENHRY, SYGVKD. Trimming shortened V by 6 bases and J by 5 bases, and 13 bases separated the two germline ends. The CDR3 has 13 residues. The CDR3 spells CAISAGVEETQYF. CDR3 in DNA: TGTGCCATCAGCGCAGGGGTGGAGGAGACCCAGTACTTC.

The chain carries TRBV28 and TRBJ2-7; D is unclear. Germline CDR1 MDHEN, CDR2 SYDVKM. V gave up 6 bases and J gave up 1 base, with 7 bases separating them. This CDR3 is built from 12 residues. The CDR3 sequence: CASSRFSYEQYF. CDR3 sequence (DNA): TGTGCCAGCAGCAGATTTTCCTACGAGCAGTACTTC.

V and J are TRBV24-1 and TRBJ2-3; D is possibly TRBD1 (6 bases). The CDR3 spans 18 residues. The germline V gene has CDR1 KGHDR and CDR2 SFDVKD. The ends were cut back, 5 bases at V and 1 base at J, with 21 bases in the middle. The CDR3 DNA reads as TGTGCCACCAGTGCCACAGGGTTCTTGGCGTTCGGCACAGATACGCAGTATTTT. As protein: CATSATGFLAFGTDTQYF.

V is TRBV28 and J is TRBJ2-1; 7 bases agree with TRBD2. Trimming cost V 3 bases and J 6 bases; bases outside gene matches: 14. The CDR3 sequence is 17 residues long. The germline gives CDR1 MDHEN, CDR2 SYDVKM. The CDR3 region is CASSFGGRREYSNEQFF. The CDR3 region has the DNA TGTGCCAGCAGTTTCGGGGGACGGCGGGAGTATAGCAATGAGCAGTTCTTC.

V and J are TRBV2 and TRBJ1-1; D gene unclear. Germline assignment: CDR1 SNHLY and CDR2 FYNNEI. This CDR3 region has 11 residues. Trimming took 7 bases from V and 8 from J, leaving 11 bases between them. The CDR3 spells CASTTGGEAFF. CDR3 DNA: TGTGCCAGCACAACGGGAGGAGAAGCTTTCTTT.

The CDR3 protein is CASSQLLAGGASTDTQYF. DNA of the CDR3: TGCGCCAGCAGCCAGCTTCTAGCGGGAGGGGCTAGCACAGATACGCAGTATTTT. The V and J genes are TRBV4-1 and TRBJ2-3, with 12 bases identical to TRBD2. Per germline, CDR1 MGHRA and CDR2 YSYEKL. The CDR3 has 18 residues. V shed 3 bases and J 0 bases; nucleotides not matched to a gene: 7.

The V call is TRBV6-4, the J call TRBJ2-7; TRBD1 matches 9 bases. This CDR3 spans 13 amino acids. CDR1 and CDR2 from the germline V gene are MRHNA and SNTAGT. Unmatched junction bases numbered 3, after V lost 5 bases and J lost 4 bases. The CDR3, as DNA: TGTGCCAGCAGTCTCGACAGGGGGTACGAGCAGTACTTC. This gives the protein CASSLDRGYEQYF.

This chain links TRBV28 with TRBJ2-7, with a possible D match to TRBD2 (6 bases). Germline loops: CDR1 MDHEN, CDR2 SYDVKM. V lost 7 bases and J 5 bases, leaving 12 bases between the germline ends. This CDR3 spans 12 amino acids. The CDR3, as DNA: TGTGCCAGCATGGAGGGCCATAACGAGCAGTACTTC. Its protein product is CASMEGHNEQYF.

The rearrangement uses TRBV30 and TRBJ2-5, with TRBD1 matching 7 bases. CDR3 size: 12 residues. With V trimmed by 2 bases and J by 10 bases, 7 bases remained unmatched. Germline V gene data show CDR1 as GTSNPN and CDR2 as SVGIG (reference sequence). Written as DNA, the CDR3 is TGTGCCTGGAGTCGGAGACAGGGCGGCCAGTACTTC. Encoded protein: CAWSRRQGGQYF.